Each of the 11 T cell receptor beta chains below was sequenced from the same sample in a study of CXCR3-negative and CXCR3-positive naive CD8 T cells. All TRB cDNA libraries came from 5' RACE performed with UMI labels. TCRdb derives one entry per CDR3 protein from the 5' RACE reads, leaving out DNA. The sample features about 120,000 distinct CDR3 sequences, with 0.59% in its top ten. What these receptors recognize is not known. Notes on the study in general: Naive cells positive for CXCR3 carried more hydrophobic TRB CDR3s than CXCR3-negative ones.

The sequenced sample consisted of naive CXCR3+ CD8+ T cells from blood. Stated subset: CD45RO-CCR7+CD27+CD95- naive CD8+ T cells expressing CXCR3 (TNR3+). Receptors were obtained from a human donor in good health. Some clones in this sample may be carry-over from other donors' samples.

The J gene is TRBJ2-5, the V gene TRBV7-2; the TCRdb D gene call, TRBD1, has no DNA to confirm it. This CDR3 region has 15 residues. Germline V gene sequence: CDR1 SGHTA, CDR2 FQGNSA. CDR3 sequence reads: CASSLESRGKETQYF.

The rearrangement uses TRBV28 and TRBJ2-1; TCRdb returns TRBD1, unconfirmable since there is no DNA. The CDR3 is 18 residues long. The V gene's germline CDR1 is MDHEN and CDR2 SYDVKM. The CDR3: CASSFTSFPGQGRNEQFF.

The J gene is TRBJ2-1, the V gene TRBV29-1. The CDR3 is 19 residues long. In germline, CDR1 is SQVTM, CDR2 ANQGSEA. The CDR3: CSVEDLFKAITSSYNEQFF.

This rearrangement joins TRBV7-6 to TRBJ2-7; lacking DNA, the TRBD2 call made by TCRdb goes unchecked. CDR3 length: 11 amino acids. Germline V gene sequence: CDR1 SGHVS, CDR2 FNYEAQ. Here the CDR3 reads CASGRGGEQYF.

V is TRBV5-1 and J is TRBJ1-5; there is no DNA to check the TCRdb D call of TRBD1. CDR3 size: 17 residues. Germline V gene sequence: CDR1 SGHRS, CDR2 YFSETQ. The CDR3 sequence: CASSLVHRDRLNQPQHF.

The chain carries TRBV6-4 and TRBJ2-7. From germline, CDR1 is MRHNA and CDR2 SNTAGT. The CDR3 consists of 15 residues. CDR3 sequence reads: CASSEITTGPYEQYF.

This sequence joins TRBV28 and TRBJ1-3. CDR3 length: 15 residues. In germline, CDR1 is MDHEN, CDR2 SYDVKM. The chain's CDR3 is CASKFPRGSGNTIYF.

The CDR3 region is CSGLGQEGDTEAFF. The rearrangement links TRBV29-1 to TRBJ1-1; TCRdb proposes TRBD1, but this gene call is untestable without DNA. Per germline, CDR1 SQVTM and CDR2 ANQGSEA. This CDR3 region has 14 residues.

CDR3 protein: CASRTGLRGSPLHF. This chain connects TRBV7-6 to TRBJ1-6; TCRdb names TRBD1, which stays unverified in the absence of DNA. From germline, CDR1 is SGHVS and CDR2 FNYEAQ. This CDR3 spans 14 amino acids.

This chain connects TRBV7-9 to TRBJ2-1; TCRdb indicates TRBD2, and absent DNA this call remains unverified. CDR1 and CDR2 (germline): SEHNR, FQNEAQ (reference sequence). The length of the CDR3 is 17 residues. CDR3 region: CASSSAPTSERGNEQFF.

This rearrangement joins TRBV7-9 to TRBJ2-5; no DNA is available, so the TRBD2 call from TCRdb remains unchecked. CDR1 is SEHNR and CDR2 is FQNEAQ in the germline V gene (reference sequence). This CDR3 comprises 15 residues. The CDR3 sequence: CASSSVAVGQETQYF.